A single sample gave rise to the 16 T cell receptor beta chains below, sequenced in a study of T cell responses to AZD1222 COVID-19 vaccine. Sequenced by immunoSEQ multiplex PCR; TCRdb stores in-frame clones only, minus some. The table lists more than 95,000 clones, roughly 89% of them singletons. The material sequenced was peripheral blood, taken 28 days after the second AZD1222 dose. These receptors originate from an adult who received the AZD1222 COVID-19 vaccine.

The genes are TRBV28 and TRBJ2-7; 7 bases align to TRBD2. The germline CDR1 and CDR2 sequences are MDHEN and SYDVKM. The CDR3 extends over 14 amino acids. Trimming at V came to 3 bases and at J to 1 base, leaving 3 bases not matched to a gene. As DNA, the CDR3 is TGTGCCAGCAGTTTGTGGGGAGGGTCCTACGAGCAGTACTTC. Its translation: CASSLWGGSYEQYF. Drawing the rest from reference TRBV28 and TRBJ2-7, the complete variable domain is DVKVTQSSRYLVKRTGEKVFLECVQDMDHENMFWYRQDPGLGLRLIYFSYDVKMKEKGDIPEGYSVSREKKERFSLILESASTNQTSMYLCASSLWGGSYEQYFGPGTRLTVT.

The chain has TRBV30 and TRBJ1-2; the D is unclear. Per germline, CDR1 GTSNPN and CDR2 SVGIG (reference sequence). The V end was cut by 0 bases, the J end by 4 bases, with 6 bases between. This CDR3 contains 12 residues. The CDR3 loop is CAWSVDGYGYTF. DNA for the CDR3: TGTGCCTGGAGTGTGGACGGCTATGGCTACACCTTC.

The rearrangement links TRBV7-2 to TRBJ1-5; no clear D. The germline CDR1 and CDR2 sequences are SGHTA and FQGNSA. This CDR3 has 16 amino acids. V lost 5 bases and J lost 5, with 19 bases in between. CDR3 in amino acids: CASSLGSGRYHQPQHF. The CDR3 coding sequence is TGTGCCAGCAGCCTAGGGTCTGGGCGGTACCATCAGCCCCAGCATTTT.

The V gene is TRBV3-1 (or the pseudogene TRBV3-2), the J gene TRBJ2-1; TRBD2 matches at 12 bases. Germline V gene sequence: CDR1 LGHDT, CDR2 YNNKEL (reference sequence). The V and J ends lost 2 bases and 2 bases, in that order; junction bases with no gene match: 1. The CDR3 length is 16 residues. CDR3 coding DNA: TGTGCCAGCAGCCAACTAGCGGGAGGGCCCTACAATGAGCAGTTCTTC. It translates to CASSQLAGGPYNEQFF.

The chain carries TRBV9 and TRBJ1-1, with D possibly being TRBD1 (6 bases). This CDR3 region has 16 residues. Germline CDR1 reads SGDLS; CDR2 reads YYNGEE. Between the trimmed V and J ends, which lost 0 bases and 0 bases, there was a span of 12 bases. The CDR3 nucleotides read TGTGCCAGCAGCGTAGGGACAGAAAACATGAACACTGAAGCTTTCTTT. Protein sequence: CASSVGTENMNTEAFF.

V usage is TRBV6-5 and J usage is TRBJ1-2; perhaps TRBD1 as D (5 bases). Germline CDR1 is MNHEY and CDR2 is SVGAGI. Trimming pared 4 bases from V and 4 bases from J, leaving 13 bases between. The CDR3 covers 14 residues. The CDR3: CASSSGRVAYGYTF. DNA of the CDR3: TGTGCCAGCAGTTCCGGCAGGGTGGCCTATGGCTACACCTTC.

This rearrangement joins TRBV15 to TRBJ1-2; 8 positions match TRBD1. Germline trimming cut 1 base from V and 6 bases from J; bases unmatched to any gene: 7. Germline V CDR1 and CDR2: LNHNV, YYDKDF (reference sequence). This CDR3 has 15 residues. CDR3 in amino acids: CATSRAPGQVDGYTF. CDR3 in DNA: TGTGCCACCAGCAGAGCCCCGGGACAGGTTGATGGCTACACCTTC.

The chain recombines TRBV27 with TRBJ2-7, with D tentatively TRBD2 (6 bases). Germline lookup yields CDR1 MNHEY and CDR2 SMNVEV (reference sequence). CDR3 length equals 16 residues. The V end lost 5 bases, the J end lost 0 bases, and 17 bases lay between the germline ends. The CDR3 DNA sequence: TGTGCCAGCAGTGGCCTCGGGACTCCCTCCTCCTACGAGCAGTACTTC. It translates to CASSGLGTPSSYEQYF.

This chain links TRBV5-5 with TRBJ2-7, with a tentative D call TRBD1 (7 bases). Deletions cut 2 bases from V and 1 base from J, with 13 bases between. Germline V gene lookup returns CDR1 SGHKS and CDR2 YYEKEE (reference sequence). CDR3 length equals 15 residues. CDR3 residues: CASSFGGTVSYEQYF. CDR3 sequence (DNA): TGTGCCAGCAGCTTTGGGGGGACAGTATCCTACGAGCAGTACTTC.

The J gene is TRBJ1-5, the V gene TRBV7-6; a weak D match, TRBD1 (5 bases). V was trimmed by 0 bases and J by 2 bases, leaving 8 bases between them. CDR3 length: 15 amino acids. From germline, CDR1 is SGHVS and CDR2 FNYEAQ. The CDR3 DNA sequence: TGTGCCAGCAGCTTAGCAGGGGCTGGCAATCAGCCCCAGCATTTT. It specifies CASSLAGAGNQPQHF. Full variable domain (missing parts from reference TRBV7-6 and TRBJ1-5): GAGVSQSPRYKVTKRGQDVALRCDPISGHVSLYWYRQALGQGPEFLTYFNYEAQQDKSGLPNDRFSAERPEGSISTLTIQRTEQRDSAMYRCASSLAGAGNQPQHFGDGTRLSIL.

The chain employs TRBV19 and TRBJ1-1; D is unresolved. The germline V gene encodes CDR1 LNHDA and CDR2 SQIVND (reference sequence). V lost 1 base and J 5 bases, leaving 11 bases between the germline ends. There are 14 residues in the CDR3. CDR3 sequence: CASSIGGSVTEAFF. In nucleotides, the CDR3 is TGTGCCAGTAGTATAGGGGGTTCAGTTACTGAAGCTTTCTTT. Full variable domain (outside the CDR3, taken from reference TRBV19 and TRBJ1-1): DGGITQSPKYLFRKEGQNVTLSCEQNLNHDAMYWYRQDPGQGLRLIYYSQIVNDFQKGDIAEGYSVSREKKESFPLTVTSAQKNPTAFYLCASSIGGSVTEAFFGQGTRLTVV.

The chain has TRBV28 and TRBJ2-4; no reliable D call. The V and J ends lost 6 bases and 7 bases respectively, with 13 bases between them. Germline CDR1 MDHEN, CDR2 SYDVKM. This CDR3 is built from 13 residues. The CDR3 spells CASRTNPGNIQYF. In DNA form, the CDR3 reads TGTGCCAGCAGGACAAACCCGGGTAACATTCAGTACTTC.

V is TRBV19 and J is TRBJ1-4; D is uncertain. Looked up from germline, CDR1 is LNHDA and CDR2 is SQIVND (reference sequence). Trimming pared 7 bases from V and 8 bases from J, leaving 8 bases between. The length of the CDR3 is 11 residues. CDR3 residues: CASMRAEKLFF. CDR3 sequence (DNA): TGTGCCAGTATGAGGGCGGAAAAACTGTTTTTT.

This chain joins TRBV11-3 and TRBJ2-5, with 7 bases matching TRBD1. Germline V gene data show CDR1 as SGHNT and CDR2 as YENEEA. The CDR3 has 13 residues. The V and J ends lost 3 bases and 3 bases, in that order; junction bases with no gene match: 1. CDR3: CASSFGTEETQYF. The CDR3 nucleotides read TGTGCCAGCAGCTTTGGGACAGAAGAGACCCAGTACTTC.

This sequence joins TRBV7-2 and TRBJ2-2; 9 nucleotides agree with TRBD2. This CDR3 comprises 15 residues. The V segment lost 7 bases and the J segment 4 bases; nucleotides outside the gene matches: 7. Germline V CDR1 and CDR2: SGHTA, FQGNSA. The CDR3: CASNPAGGPTGELFF. CDR3 bases: TGTGCCAGCAACCCCGCGGGGGGGCCCACCGGGGAGCTGTTTTTT.

The chain recombines TRBV7-3 with TRBJ2-3; 12 bases line up with TRBD2. This CDR3 is 15 amino acids long. Germline V lookup: CDR1 SGHTA, CDR2 FQGTGA. Trimming removed 5 bases from V and 5 bases from J; junction bases left unmatched: 5. The CDR3 loop is CASSPLAGGVDTQYF. In nucleotides, the CDR3 is TGTGCCAGCAGCCCGCTAGCGGGAGGGGTAGATACGCAGTATTTT.